The 14 T cell receptor beta chains listed next were all sequenced from one sample in a study of CD8 T cells in Susac syndrome. Random hexamers were used to reverse transcribe 0.5 to 1 ug of RNA. MiXCR, applied by TCRdb to the immunoSEQ multiplex PCR reads, yields one record per CDR3 protein. The sample holds roughly 110,000 distinct CDR3 sequences; roughly 92% are singletons and the top ten take about 0.12%. The sample comprised CD8+ T cells from PBMCs. The receptors stem from a human donor in good health.

The rearrangement uses TRBV3-1 and TRBJ1-1; D unclear. The CDR3 has 14 residues. Germline lookup yields CDR1 LGHDT and CDR2 YNNKEL (reference sequence). Trimming cost V 3 bases and J 1 base, with 9 bases left between them. The CDR3 sequence is CASSQETPNTEAFF. The DNA of the CDR3 is TGTGCCAGCAGCCAGGAAACACCGAACACTGAAGCTTTCTTT.

This chain links TRBV7-2 with TRBJ2-6; D gene ambiguous. Trimming took 4 bases from V and 4 from J, leaving 14 bases between them. CDR1 is SGHTA, CDR2 FQGNSA, per germline. The CDR3 has 16 residues. The CDR3 DNA is TGTGCCAGCAGCTCGGAATCTCTATCCGGGGCCAACGTCCTGACTTTC. Translation: CASSSESLSGANVLTF. The full variable domain, completed using reference TRBV7-2 and TRBJ2-6, is GAGVSQSPSNKVTEKGKDVELRCDPISGHTALYWYRQSLGQGLEFLIYFQGNSAPDKSGLPSDRFSAERTGGSVSTLTIQRTQQEDSAVYLCASSSESLSGANVLTFGAGSRLTVL.

The rearrangement links TRBV29-1 to TRBJ1-3; D gene ambiguous. CDR1 is SQVTM, CDR2 ANQGSEA, per germline. The V end lost 4 bases, the J end lost 0 bases, and 7 bases lay between the germline ends. There are 13 residues in the CDR3. DNA of the CDR3: TGCAGCGTTGTAAGCAACTCTGGAAACACCATATATTTT. Encoded protein: CSVVSNSGNTIYF.

The chain combines TRBV20-1 with TRBJ1-5, with 8 positions matching TRBD1. Germline V gene lookup returns CDR1 DFQATT and CDR2 SNEGSKA (reference sequence). With 6 bases clipped from V and 6 bases from J, the junction kept 7 bases outside the gene matches. This CDR3 contains 13 residues. The chain's CDR3 is CSATSRGRQPQHF. As DNA, the CDR3 is TGCAGTGCCACCTCCAGGGGGCGTCAGCCCCAGCATTTT.

V usage is TRBV5-4 and J usage is TRBJ2-5; TRBD2 aligns across 9 bases. V was pared by 4 bases and J by 4 bases, with 17 bases of the junction left unmatched. This CDR3 spans 18 amino acids. The germline CDR1 and CDR2 sequences are SGHNT and YYREEE (reference sequence). In DNA form, the CDR3 reads TGTGCCAGCAGCCCAAAGGGCGGGAGGGCCCCCGGTTCAGAGACCCAGTACTTC. As protein: CASSPKGGRAPGSETQYF.

This rearrangement joins TRBV18 to TRBJ2-4; unclear D gene. The CDR3 totals 13 residues. Germline CDR1 is KGHSH and CDR2 is LQKENI. The ends were cut back, 5 bases at V and 7 bases at J, with 12 bases in the middle. CDR3 residues: CASSRELGNIQYF. The CDR3 nucleotides are TGTGCCAGCTCAAGAGAATTAGGGAACATTCAGTACTTC. The complete variable domain, with remaining parts taken from reference TRBV18 and TRBJ2-4, reads NAGVMQNPRHLVRRRGQEARLRCSPMKGHSHVYWYRQLPEEGLKFMVYLQKENIIDESGMPKERFSAEFPKEGPSILRIQQVVRGDSAAYFCASSRELGNIQYFGAGTRLSVL.

Of note for this clonotype: Mismatch with germline at one junction end may stem from a read error. This chain links TRBV20-1 with TRBJ1-2; a possible D gene is TRBD1 (6 bases). This CDR3 is 11 amino acids long. Looked up from germline, CDR1 is DFQATT and CDR2 is SNEGSKA (reference sequence). CDR3 sequence (DNA): TGCAGTGCTAGACTCGGGGACAAACACCAATTC. Its translation: CSARLGDKHQF.

V usage is TRBV7-2 and J usage is TRBJ2-3; the D gene is possibly TRBD1 (5 bases). V lost 3 bases and J 2 bases, leaving 9 bases between the germline ends. The CDR3 is 14 residues long. CDR1 SGHTA and CDR2 FQGNSA come from the germline V gene. CDR3 DNA: TGTGCCAGCAGCTTGAGACAGCCCACAGATACGCAGTATTTT. Its protein product is CASSLRQPTDTQYF.

The rearrangement links TRBV2 to TRBJ1-4; D gene unclear. Germline CDR1 reads SNHLY; CDR2 reads FYNNEI. This CDR3 is 13 amino acids long. Between the trimmed V and J ends, which lost 4 bases and 7 bases, there was a span of 10 bases. CDR3 loop: CASSGGRSEKLFF. In nucleotides, the CDR3 is TGTGCCAGCAGTGGAGGACGGAGTGAAAAACTGTTTTTT. Drawing the rest from reference TRBV2 and TRBJ1-4, the complete variable domain is EPEVTQTPSHQVTQMGQEVILRCVPISNHLYFYWYRQILGQKVEFLVSFYNNEISEKSEIFDDQFSVERPDGSNFTLKIRSTKLEDSAMYFCASSGGRSEKLFFGSGTQLSVL.

This sequence joins TRBV7-2 and TRBJ1-1; D might be TRBD1 (5 bases). The CDR3 spans 15 residues. Trimming shortened V by 2 bases and J by 5 bases, and 15 bases separated the two germline ends. CDR1 is SGHTA and CDR2 is FQGNSA in the germline V gene. The CDR3 sequence: CASSLTLGAGTEAFF. The CDR3 region has the DNA TGTGCCAGCAGCTTAACTCTCGGGGCTGGAACTGAAGCTTTCTTT.

The chain has TRBV7-2 and TRBJ2-4; D unresolved. Germline V CDR1 and CDR2: SGHTA, FQGNSA. V was trimmed by 3 bases and J by 0 bases, leaving 3 bases between them. This CDR3 spans 13 amino acids. The CDR3 DNA sequence: TGTGCCAGCAGCTTGGTAGCCAAAAACATTCAGTACTTC. This sequence encodes CASSLVAKNIQYF. Combining the CDR3 with reference TRBV7-2 and TRBJ2-4 gives the whole variable domain GAGVSQSPSNKVTEKGKDVELRCDPISGHTALYWYRQSLGQGLEFLIYFQGNSAPDKSGLPSDRFSAERTGGSVSTLTIQRTQQEDSAVYLCASSLVAKNIQYFGAGTRLSVL.

V is TRBV6-5 and J is TRBJ2-7; either TRBD1 or TRBD2 may fit D (6 bases each). CDR1 MNHEY and CDR2 SVGAGI come from the germline V gene. V was clipped by 1 base and J by 3 bases, with 10 bases between them. The CDR3 has 14 residues. Here the CDR3 reads CASSYLGGSYEQYF. The CDR3 DNA follows: TGTGCCAGCAGTTACTTGGGGGGCAGCTACGAGCAGTACTTC.

The V gene is TRBV7-9, the J gene TRBJ1-1; 7 nucleotides line up with TRBD1. The CDR3 runs to 13 residues. Germline CDR1 is SEHNR and CDR2 is FQNEAQ (reference sequence). The V gene end was trimmed by 10 bases and the J gene end by 4 bases; junction bases not matched to a gene: 9. CDR3 region: CATPTGMSTEAFF. The CDR3 region has the DNA TGTGCCACCCCGACAGGGATGAGCACTGAAGCTTTCTTT.

This chain connects TRBV20-1 to TRBJ1-4, with no clear D. Trimming left V 0 bases short and J 11 bases short, with 10 bases between. The CDR3 has 12 residues. CDR1 is DFQATT, CDR2 SNEGSKA, per germline (reference sequence). Here the CDR3 reads CSARDPTAKLFF. For the CDR3, the DNA is TGCAGTGCTAGAGATCCCACAGCTAAACTGTTTTTT.